This TCR beta chain was retrieved from a study of cytomegalovirus exposure and HLA in healthy donors. Primers included in the PCR were 60 Vbeta and 13 Jbeta primers. Assay: immunoSEQ multiplex PCR; the TCRdb copy retains only in-frame clones and omits some. This listing includes about 140,000 clones. V gave up 0 bases and J gave up 1 base, with 5 bases separating them. Germline CDR1 is SGHNT and CDR2 is YYREEE (reference sequence). The CDR3 spans 15 residues. Notes on this clone: Its matching antigen is unknown.

Points from the study as a whole: An observed cluster of highly shared sequence variants was recorded as a likely sequencing artifact.

The receptor's source is a male donor in good health and CMV-seronegative. The chain links TRBV5-4 to TRBJ2-6; the D is unclear. Sequencing used PBMCs. The CDR3 loop reads CASSLGASGANVLTF. For the CDR3, the DNA is TGTGCCAGCAGCTTGGGGGCATCTGGGGCCAACGTCCTGACTTTC.